This T cell receptor (beta chain) was captured in a study of T cell repertoires in cytomegalovirus infection. About the study: Used in the study were CMV epitopes, some recently identified and HLA-C-restricted, others well-studied and HLA-B-restricted. A matching HLA type, together with CMV infection, was signaled by public TCR beta signatures. Study-wide points: CMV carriers having the relevant HLA were flagged by cumulative public TCR beta family frequency.

Between the trimmed V and J ends, which lost 7 bases and 2 bases, there was a span of 8 bases. CDR3 length: 12 residues. Each CDR3 protein gets one entry after TCRdb re-called the reads with MiXCR. This sample has approximately 390,000 distinct CDR3 sequences, with approximately 30% found just once. With regard to this clonotype: No antigen is known for it.

This chain joins TRBV12-3 or TRBV12-4 and TRBJ1-1; D is ambiguous. The sequence derives from a human donor in good health (CMV status not recorded). Some clones in this sample may be carry-over from other donors' samples. The sample consisted of cultured PBMCs, taken from culture after CMV antigen stimulation. The CDR3 protein is CASIFGNTEAFF. CDR3 sequence (DNA): TGTGCCAGCATCTTCGGAAACACTGAAGCTTTCTTT.